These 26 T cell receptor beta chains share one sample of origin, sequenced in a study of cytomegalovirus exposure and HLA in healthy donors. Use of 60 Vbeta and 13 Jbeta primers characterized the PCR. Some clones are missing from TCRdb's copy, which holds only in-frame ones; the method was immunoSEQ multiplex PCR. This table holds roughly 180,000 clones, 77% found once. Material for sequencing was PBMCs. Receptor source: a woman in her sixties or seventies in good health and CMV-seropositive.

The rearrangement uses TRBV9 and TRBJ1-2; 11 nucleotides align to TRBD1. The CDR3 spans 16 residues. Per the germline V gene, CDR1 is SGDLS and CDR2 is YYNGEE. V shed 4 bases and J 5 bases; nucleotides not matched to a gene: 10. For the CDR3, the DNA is TGTGCCAGCAGCACAAACCGGGACAGGGGGGAATATGGCTACACCTTC. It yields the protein CASSTNRDRGEYGYTF.

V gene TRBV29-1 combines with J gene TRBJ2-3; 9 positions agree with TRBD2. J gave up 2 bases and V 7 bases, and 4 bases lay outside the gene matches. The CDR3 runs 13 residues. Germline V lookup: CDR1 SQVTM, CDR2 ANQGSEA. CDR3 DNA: TGCAGCGCCAGGACTAGCGCCACAGATACGCAGTATTTT. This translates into CSARTSATDTQYF.

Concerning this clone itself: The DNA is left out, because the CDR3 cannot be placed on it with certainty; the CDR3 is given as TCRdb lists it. The CDR3 region is CSVGEGADFF. The chain recombines TRBV29-1 with TRBJ2-1; the table gives TRBD1 as D, unverified against the DNA. Both ends counted, the CDR3 spans 10 residues. Germline lookup yields CDR1 SQVTM and CDR2 ANQGSEA.

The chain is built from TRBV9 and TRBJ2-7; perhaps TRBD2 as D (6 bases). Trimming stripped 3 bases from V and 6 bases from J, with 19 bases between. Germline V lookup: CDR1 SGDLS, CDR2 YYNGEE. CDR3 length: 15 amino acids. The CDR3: CASSASGLKGFEQYF. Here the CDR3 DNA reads TGTGCCAGCAGCGCATCGGGACTCAAGGGGTTCGAGCAGTACTTC. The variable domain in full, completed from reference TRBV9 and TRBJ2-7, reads DSGVTQTPKHLITATGQRVTLRCSPRSGDLSVYWYQQSLDQGLQFLIQYYNGEERAKGNILERFSAQQFPDLHSELNLSSLELGDSALYFCASSASGLKGFEQYFGPGTRLTVT.

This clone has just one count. CDR3 bases: TGCGCCAGCAGCTCGGGACTCGACAATGAGCAGTTCTTC. Translated, it gives CASSSGLDNEQFF. This chain uses TRBV5-1 with TRBJ2-1; a possible D gene is TRBD2 (6 bases). The germline V and J ends were trimmed by 3 bases and 5 bases, with 9 bases remaining between them. Germline loops: CDR1 SGHRS, CDR2 YFSETQ. The CDR3 runs to 13 residues.

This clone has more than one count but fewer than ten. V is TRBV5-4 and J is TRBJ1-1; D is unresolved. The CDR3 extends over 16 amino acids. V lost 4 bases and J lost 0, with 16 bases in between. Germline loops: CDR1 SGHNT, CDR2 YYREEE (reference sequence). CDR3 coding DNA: TGTGCCAGCAGCAACCCGATAGGCGGGTTGAACACTGAAGCTTTCTTT. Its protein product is CASSNPIGGLNTEAFF.

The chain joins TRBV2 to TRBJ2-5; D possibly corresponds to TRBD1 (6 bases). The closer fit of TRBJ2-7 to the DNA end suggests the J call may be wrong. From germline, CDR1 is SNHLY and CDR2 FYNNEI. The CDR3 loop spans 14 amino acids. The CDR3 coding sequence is TGTGCCAGCAGTAGCCAGGGGCAATCCTACGAGCAGTACTTC. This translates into CASSSQGQSYEQYF.

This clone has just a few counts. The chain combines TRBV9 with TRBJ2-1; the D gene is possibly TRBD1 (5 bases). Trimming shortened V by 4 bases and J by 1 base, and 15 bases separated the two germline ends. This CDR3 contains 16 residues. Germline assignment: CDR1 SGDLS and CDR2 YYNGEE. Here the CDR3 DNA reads TGTGCCAGCAGCTCCTCAGGGTCATTATCCTACAATGAGCAGTTCTTC. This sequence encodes CASSSSGSLSYNEQFF.

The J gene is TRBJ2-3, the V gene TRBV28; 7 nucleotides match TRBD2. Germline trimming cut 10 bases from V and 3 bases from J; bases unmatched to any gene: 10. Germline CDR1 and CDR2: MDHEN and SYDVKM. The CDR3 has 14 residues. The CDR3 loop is CATFGGSVTDTQYF. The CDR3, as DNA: TGTGCCACTTTCGGGGGGTCTGTGACAGATACGCAGTATTTT.

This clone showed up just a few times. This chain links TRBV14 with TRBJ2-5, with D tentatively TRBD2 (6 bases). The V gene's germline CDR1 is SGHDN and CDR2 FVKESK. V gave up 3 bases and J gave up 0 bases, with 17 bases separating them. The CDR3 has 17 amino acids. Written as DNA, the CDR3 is TGTGCCAGCAGCCAGGGGGGAAAGGGTGGACACCAAGAGACCCAGTACTTC. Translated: CASSQGGKGGHQETQYF.

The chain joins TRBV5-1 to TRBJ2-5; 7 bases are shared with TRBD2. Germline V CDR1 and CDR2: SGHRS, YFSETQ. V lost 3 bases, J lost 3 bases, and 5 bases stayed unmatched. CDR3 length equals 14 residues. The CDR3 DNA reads TGCGCCAGCAGCTCGACCGGGGGGAAAGAGACCCAGTACTTC. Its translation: CASSSTGGKETQYF.

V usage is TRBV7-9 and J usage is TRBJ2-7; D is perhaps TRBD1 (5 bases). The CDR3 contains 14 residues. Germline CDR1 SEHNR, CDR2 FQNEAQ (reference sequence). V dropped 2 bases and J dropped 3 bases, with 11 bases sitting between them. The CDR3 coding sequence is TGTGCCAGCAGCTTAAGACAGCCTTACTACGAGCAGTACTTC. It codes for CASSLRQPYYEQYF.

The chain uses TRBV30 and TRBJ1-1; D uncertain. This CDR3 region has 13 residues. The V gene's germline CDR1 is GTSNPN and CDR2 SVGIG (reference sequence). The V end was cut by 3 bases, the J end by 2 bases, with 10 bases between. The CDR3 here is CAWRTHGNTEAFF. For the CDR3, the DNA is TGTGCCTGGAGGACACACGGCAACACTGAAGCTTTCTTT.

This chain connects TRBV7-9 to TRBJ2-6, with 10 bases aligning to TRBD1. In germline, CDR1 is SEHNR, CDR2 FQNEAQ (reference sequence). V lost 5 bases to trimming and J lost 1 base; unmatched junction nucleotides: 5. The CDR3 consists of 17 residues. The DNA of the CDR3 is TGTGCCAGCAGCCCGGGACAGGGGTCTTCTGGGGCCAACGTCCTGACTTTC. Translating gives CASSPGQGSSGANVLTF.

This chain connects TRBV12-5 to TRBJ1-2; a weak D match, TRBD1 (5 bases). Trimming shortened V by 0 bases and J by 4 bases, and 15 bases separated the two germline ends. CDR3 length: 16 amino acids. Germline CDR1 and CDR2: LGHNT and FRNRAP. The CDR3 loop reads CASGLVRGQIGYGYTF. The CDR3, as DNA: TGTGCTAGTGGTTTGGTACGAGGACAAATAGGCTATGGCTACACCTTC.

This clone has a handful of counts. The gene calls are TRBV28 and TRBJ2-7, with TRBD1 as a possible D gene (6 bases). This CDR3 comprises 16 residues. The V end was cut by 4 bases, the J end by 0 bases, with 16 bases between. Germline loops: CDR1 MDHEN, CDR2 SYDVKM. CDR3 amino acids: CASSSRTVPSSYEQYF. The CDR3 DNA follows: TGTGCCAGCAGTTCCCGGACAGTCCCAAGCTCCTACGAGCAGTACTTC.

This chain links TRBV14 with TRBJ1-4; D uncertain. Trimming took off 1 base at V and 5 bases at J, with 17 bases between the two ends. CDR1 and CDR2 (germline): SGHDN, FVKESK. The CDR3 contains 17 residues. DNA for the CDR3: TGTGCCAGCAGCCAAGGACAAGGTGGCCGACGAAATGAAAAACTGTTTTTT. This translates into CASSQGQGGRRNEKLFF. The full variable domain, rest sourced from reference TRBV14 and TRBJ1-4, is EAGVTQFPSHSVIEKGQTVTLRCDPISGHDNLYWYRRVMGKEIKFLLHFVKESKQDESGMPNNRFLAERTGGTYSTLKVQPAELEDSGVYFCASSQGQGGRRNEKLFFGSGTQLSVL.

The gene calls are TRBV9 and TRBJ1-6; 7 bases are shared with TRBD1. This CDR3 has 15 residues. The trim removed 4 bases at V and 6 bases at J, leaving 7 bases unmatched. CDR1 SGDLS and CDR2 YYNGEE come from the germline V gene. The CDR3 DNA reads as TGTGCCAGCAGCCCTCCGACAGGGACTAATTCACCCCTCCACTTT. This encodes CASSPPTGTNSPLHF.

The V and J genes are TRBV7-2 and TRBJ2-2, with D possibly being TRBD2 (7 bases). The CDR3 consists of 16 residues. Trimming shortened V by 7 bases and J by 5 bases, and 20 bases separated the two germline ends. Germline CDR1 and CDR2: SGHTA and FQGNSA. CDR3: CASTQEGGVRTGELFF. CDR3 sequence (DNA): TGTGCCAGCACTCAGGAAGGGGGGGTGCGGACCGGGGAGCTGTTTTTT.

The CDR3 bases are TGTGCCAGTGCCCTAGCCCATCAGCCCCAGCATTTT. Translation: CASALAHQPQHF. The chain uses TRBV19 and TRBJ1-5; D gene ambiguous. This CDR3 is built from 12 residues. V was trimmed by 8 bases and J by 5 bases, leaving 10 bases between them. From germline, CDR1 is LNHDA and CDR2 SQIVND (reference sequence).

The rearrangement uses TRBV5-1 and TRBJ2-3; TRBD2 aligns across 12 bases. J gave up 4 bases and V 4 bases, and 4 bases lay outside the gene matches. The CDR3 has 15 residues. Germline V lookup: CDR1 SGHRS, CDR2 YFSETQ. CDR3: CASSASGGAPDTQYF. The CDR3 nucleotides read TGCGCCAGCAGCGCTAGCGGGGGGGCCCCAGATACGCAGTATTTT.

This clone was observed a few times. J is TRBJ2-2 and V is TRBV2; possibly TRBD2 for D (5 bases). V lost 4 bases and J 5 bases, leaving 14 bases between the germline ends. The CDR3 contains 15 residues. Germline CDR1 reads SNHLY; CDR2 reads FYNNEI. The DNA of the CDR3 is TGTGCCAGCAGTGTTAGGCTAGCTGGGACCGGGGAGCTGTTTTTT. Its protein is CASSVRLAGTGELFF. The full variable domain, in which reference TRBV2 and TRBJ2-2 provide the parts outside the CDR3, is EPEVTQTPSHQVTQMGQEVILRCVPISNHLYFYWYRQILGQKVEFLVSFYNNEISEKSEIFDDQFSVERPDGSNFTLKIRSTKLEDSAMYFCASSVRLAGTGELFFGEGSRLTVL.

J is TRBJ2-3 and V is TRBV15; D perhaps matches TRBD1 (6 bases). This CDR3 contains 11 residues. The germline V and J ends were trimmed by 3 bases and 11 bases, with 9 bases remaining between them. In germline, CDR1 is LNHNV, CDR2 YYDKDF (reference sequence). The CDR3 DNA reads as TGTGCCACCAGCAGGGAACAGGGGCAGTATTTT. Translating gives CATSREQGQYF.

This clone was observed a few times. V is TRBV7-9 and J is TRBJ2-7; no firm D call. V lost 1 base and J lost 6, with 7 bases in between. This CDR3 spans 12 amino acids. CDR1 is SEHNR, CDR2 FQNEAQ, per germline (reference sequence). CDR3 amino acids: CASSLDELEQYF. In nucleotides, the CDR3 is TGTGCCAGCAGCTTAGACGAACTCGAGCAGTACTTC.

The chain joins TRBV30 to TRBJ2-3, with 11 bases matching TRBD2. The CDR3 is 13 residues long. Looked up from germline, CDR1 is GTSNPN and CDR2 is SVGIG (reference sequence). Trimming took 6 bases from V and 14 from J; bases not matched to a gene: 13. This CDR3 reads CACQGLAGGKPYF. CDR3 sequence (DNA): TGTGCCTGTCAGGGGCTAGCGGGAGGAAAACCGTATTTT.

In DNA form, the CDR3 reads TGTGCCAGCAGCTTCTCGGGGAGGGCTGAAGCTTTCTTT. The encoded protein is CASSFSGRAEAFF. The rearrangement joins TRBV5-6 to TRBJ1-1; D gene ambiguous. The CDR3 is 13 amino acids. The germline V gene has CDR1 SGHDT and CDR2 YYEEEE. Trimming shortened V by 2 bases and J by 6 bases, and 11 bases separated the two germline ends.